One and the same sample provided the 9 T cell receptor beta chains below, sequenced in a study of blood T cell repertoires in COVID-19. The repertoire was sequenced with immunoSEQ multiplex PCR; TCRdb's copy has only in-frame clones and lacks some. Among some 150,000 clones, around 82% were seen once, and the ten largest hold around 45%. Sequencing input: peripheral blood. These receptors were obtained from a human donor in a cohort sampled during active COVID-19.

This sequence joins TRBV7-2 and TRBJ2-5, with 10 bases identical to TRBD2. J lost 1 base, V lost 5 bases, and 7 bases had no gene match. CDR1 is SGHTA and CDR2 is FQGNSA in the germline V gene. The CDR3 runs to 16 residues. The CDR3 spells CASSPPGLASQETQYF. The CDR3 region has the DNA TGTGCCAGCAGCCCACCGGGACTAGCGAGCCAAGAGACCCAGTACTTC.

The V call is TRBV7-8, the J call TRBJ2-7; a weak D match, TRBD1 (5 bases). The germline gives CDR1 SGHVS, CDR2 FQNEAQ. The CDR3 has 12 amino acids. Trimming removed 5 bases from V and 3 bases from J, with 8 bases in between. The CDR3 sequence: CASSTGHYEQYF. The CDR3 DNA is TGTGCCAGCAGCACCGGACACTACGAGCAGTACTTC.

A note on this clone: Sequence at one end of the junction differs from germline and may be a read error. The chain joins TRBV11-2 to TRBJ1-2; TRBD1 matches 8 bases. The CDR3 is made up of 11 amino acids. In germline, CDR1 is SGHAT, CDR2 FQNNGV. The CDR3 region is CASSGDRPAPF. The CDR3 nucleotides are TGTGCCAGCAGCGGGGACAGGCCGGCACCCTTC.

The V and J genes are TRBV12-3 or TRBV12-4 and TRBJ1-2, with 10 nucleotides matching TRBD1. The length of the CDR3 is 13 residues. After removal of 3 bases from V and 12 bases from J, the junction contained 7 bases not matched to a gene. As DNA, the CDR3 is TGTGCCAGCAGTTTCGACAGGGGGCTCGTTAACACCTTC. The encoded protein is CASSFDRGLVNTF.

This sequence joins TRBV6-5 and TRBJ1-1, with TRBD1 matching 8 bases. V shed 7 bases and J 3 bases; nucleotides not matched to a gene: 7. Germline V CDR1 and CDR2: MNHEY, SVGAGI. There are 14 residues in the CDR3. This CDR3 reads CASTLGQDHTEAFF. The DNA of the CDR3 is TGTGCCAGCACGTTGGGACAGGATCACACTGAAGCTTTCTTT.

The chain is built from TRBV5-1 and TRBJ1-1, with no clear D. The germline CDR1 and CDR2 sequences are SGHRS and YFSETQ. This CDR3 has 14 amino acids. V was clipped by 1 base and J by 6 bases, with 13 bases between them. As DNA, the CDR3 is TGCGCCAGCAGCTTGCGGGGAGGCCAGGCTGAAGCTTTCTTT. This gives the protein CASSLRGGQAEAFF.

The V call is TRBV3-1 (or the pseudogene TRBV3-2), the J call TRBJ2-3; 10 bases are shared with TRBD2. CDR3 length: 15 residues. V dropped 5 bases and J dropped 5; count of bases not matched to a gene: 7. The germline gives CDR1 LGHDT, CDR2 YNNKEL (reference sequence). In DNA, the CDR3 is TGTGCCAGCAGCTCCTTGGCTAGCGGGGGAGATACGCAGTATTTT. It is translated as CASSSLASGGDTQYF.

There are a few counts of this clone. The CDR3 reads CASSRGAPGQVIYEQYV. CDR3 sequence (DNA): TGTGCCAGCAGCCGTGGCGCACCGGGACAGGTCATCTACGAGCAGTACGTC. This chain connects TRBV5-6 to TRBJ2-7; 8 positions agree with TRBD1. In germline, CDR1 is SGHDT, CDR2 YYEEEE. This CDR3 is built from 17 residues. The junction had 15 bases not matched to a gene; V was cut back by 4 bases and J by 3 bases.

The chain carries TRBV7-9 and TRBJ2-3; TRBD1 agrees at 8 bases. This CDR3 contains 15 residues. Germline CDR1 and CDR2: SEHNR and FQNEAQ (reference sequence). After removal of 0 bases from V and 5 bases from J, the junction contained 4 bases not matched to a gene. The CDR3 DNA is TGTGCCAGCAGCTTAGCGGACAGGGCTAGAGATACGCAGTATTTT. This codes for CASSLADRARDTQYF.